This T cell receptor beta chain appears in the sequencing data of a study of T-cell reconstitution after alpha-beta-depleted transplantation in children. The CDR3 spans 15 residues. The trim removed 0 bases at V and 6 bases at J, leaving 5 bases unmatched. Preparation of the TCRbeta library used unique molecular identifiers. MiXCR, applied by TCRdb to the PCR reads, yields one record per CDR3 protein. The sample comprises about 22,000 distinct CDR3 sequences, roughly a tenth of which are singletons, and roughly 25% rests with the top ten. This clonotype was counted at least ten times. This specimen consisted of PBMCs from the stem cell graft donor, obtained from the stem cell graft. The receptor was derived from a human donor who donated a stem cell graft to a child with chronic granulomatous disease. The chain couples TRBV12-3 or TRBV12-4 to TRBJ1-2; 9 positions match TRBD1. CDR3 sequence reads: CASSLATGGTNGYTF. DNA of the CDR3: TGTGCCAGCAGTTTAGCCACAGGGGGCACAAATGGCTACACCTTC.